What follows is one T cell receptor (beta chain) and its context. The data originate from a study of blood T cell repertoires in COVID-19. The overall study: The analysed material was cDNA or gDNA that came from T cells, B-cell-depleted T cells, or PBMCs.

This CDR3 has 14 residues. Trimming left V 2 bases short and J 0 bases short, with 6 bases between. Germline CDR1 and CDR2: SGHAT and FQNNGV. Original handling: Reference gene primer amplification gave nucleated cell count estimates. Profiling relied on immunoSEQ multiplex PCR, and the TCRdb table lists in-frame clones only, not all of them. From that table come the V and J calls and clone size; the DNA was used to work out D and trimming. The table records roughly 91,000 clones, more than 60% of them present only once. The origin of this receptor is a man between 70 and 80 years old with acute or convalescent COVID-19. The chain couples TRBV11-2 to TRBJ2-3; maybe TRBD1 (6 bases). The material sequenced was peripheral blood. The CDR3: CASSLTGSTDTQYF. CDR3 bases: TGTGCCAGCAGCTTAACAGGGAGCACAGATACGCAGTATTTT. Based on the CDR3 plus reference TRBV11-2 and TRBJ2-3, the full variable domain is EAGVAQSPRYKIIEKRQSVAFWCNPISGHATLYWYQQILGQGPKLLIQFQNNGVVDDSQLPKDRFSAERLKGVDSTLKIQPAKLEDSAVYLCASSLTGSTDTQYFGPGTRLTVL.